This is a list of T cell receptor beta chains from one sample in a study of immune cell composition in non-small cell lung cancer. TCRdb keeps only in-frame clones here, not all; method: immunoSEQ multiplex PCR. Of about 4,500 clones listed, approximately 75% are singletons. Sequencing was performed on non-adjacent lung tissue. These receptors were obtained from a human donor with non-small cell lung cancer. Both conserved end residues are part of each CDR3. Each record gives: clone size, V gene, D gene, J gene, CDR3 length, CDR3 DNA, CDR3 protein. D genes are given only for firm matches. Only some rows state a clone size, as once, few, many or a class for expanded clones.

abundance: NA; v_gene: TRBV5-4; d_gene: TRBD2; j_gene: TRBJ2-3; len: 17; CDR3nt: TGTGCCAGCAGCTCGCTGACCACTAGCGGGGGGGCAGATACGCAGTATTTT; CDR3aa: CASSSLTTSGGADTQYF
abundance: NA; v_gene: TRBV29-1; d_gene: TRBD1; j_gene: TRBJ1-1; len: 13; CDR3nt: TGCAGCGCCAACGGACAGGGGGCAAGTGAAGCTTTCTTT; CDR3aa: CSANGQGASEAFF
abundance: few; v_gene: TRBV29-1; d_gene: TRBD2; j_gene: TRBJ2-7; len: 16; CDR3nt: TGCAGCGTGCAGGGGACTAGCGGGGGGCATTCCTACGAGCAGTACTTC; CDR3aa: CSVQGTSGGHSYEQYF
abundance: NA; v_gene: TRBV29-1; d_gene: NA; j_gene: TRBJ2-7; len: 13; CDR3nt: TGCAGCGTTGTGTCAGGACAGACCTACGAGCAGTACTTC; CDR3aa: CSVVSGQTYEQYF
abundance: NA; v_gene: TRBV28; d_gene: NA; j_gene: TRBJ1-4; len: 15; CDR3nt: TGTGCCAGCAGTTTGACGACAGCGGGATATGAAAAACTGTTTTTT; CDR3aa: CASSLTTAGYEKLFF
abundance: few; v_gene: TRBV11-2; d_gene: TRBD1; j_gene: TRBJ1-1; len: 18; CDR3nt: TGTGCCAGCAGCGGCCCAGGGGGGCTCTACGCACTGGACACTGAAGCTTTCTTT; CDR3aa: CASSGPGGLYALDTEAFF
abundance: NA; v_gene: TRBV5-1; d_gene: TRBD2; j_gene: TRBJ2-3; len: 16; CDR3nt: TGCGCCAGCAGCAACGGACTAGCGGGGCCCACAGATACGCAGTATTTT; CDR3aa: CASSNGLAGPTDTQYF
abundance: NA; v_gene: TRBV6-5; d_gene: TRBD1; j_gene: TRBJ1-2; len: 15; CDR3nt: TGTGCCAGCAGTCTATATGGCAGGGGGAGGGATGGCTACACCTTC; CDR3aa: CASSLYGRGRDGYTF
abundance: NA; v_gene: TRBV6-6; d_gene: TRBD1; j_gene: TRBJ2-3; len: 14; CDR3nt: TGTGCCAGCAGTTACCTGACAGGGTCAGATACGCAGTATTTT; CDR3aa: CASSYLTGSDTQYF
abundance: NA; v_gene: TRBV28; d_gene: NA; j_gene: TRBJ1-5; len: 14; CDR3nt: TGTGCCAGCAGTTTAAGGGCCAACAATCAGCCCCAGCATTTT; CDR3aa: CASSLRANNQPQHF
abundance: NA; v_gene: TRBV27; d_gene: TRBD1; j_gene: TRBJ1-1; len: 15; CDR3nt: TGTGCCAGCAGTTTCACATGGACAGGGAACACTGAAGCTTTCTTT; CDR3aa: CASSFTWTGNTEAFF
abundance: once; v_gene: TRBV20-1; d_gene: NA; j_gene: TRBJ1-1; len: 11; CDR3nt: TGCAGGGCCCAGGAGAACACTGAAGCTTTCTTT; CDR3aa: CRAQENTEAFF
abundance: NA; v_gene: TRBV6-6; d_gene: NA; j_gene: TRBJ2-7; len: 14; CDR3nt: TGTGCCAGCAGTAACTTCCGGAGCTCCTACGAGCAGTACTTC; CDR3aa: CASSNFRSSYEQYF
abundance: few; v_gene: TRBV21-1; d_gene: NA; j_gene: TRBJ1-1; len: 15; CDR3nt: TGTGCCAGCACCTCAAGAGGAGGGGAGGACACTGAAGCTTTCTTT; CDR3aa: CASTSRGGEDTEAFF
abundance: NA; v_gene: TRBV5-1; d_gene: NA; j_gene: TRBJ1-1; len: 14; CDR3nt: TGCGCCAGCAGCTCCTTAATAGGGAACACTGAAGCTTTCTTT; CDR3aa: CASSSLIGNTEAFF
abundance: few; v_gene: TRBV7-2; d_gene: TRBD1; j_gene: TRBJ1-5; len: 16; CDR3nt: TGTGCCAGCAGCTCCCAGGGACAGATTAGCAATCAGCCCCAGCATTTT; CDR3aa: CASSSQGQISNQPQHF
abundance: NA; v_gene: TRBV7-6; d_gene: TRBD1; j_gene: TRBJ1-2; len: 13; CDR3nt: TGTGCCAGCAGCTTAATGGCAGGGGGCGGCTACACCTTC; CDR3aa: CASSLMAGGGYTF
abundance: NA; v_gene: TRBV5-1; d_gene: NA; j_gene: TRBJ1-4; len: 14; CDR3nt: TGCGCCAGCAGCTCCGGGACATACTATGAAAAACTGTTTTTT; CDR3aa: CASSSGTYYEKLFF
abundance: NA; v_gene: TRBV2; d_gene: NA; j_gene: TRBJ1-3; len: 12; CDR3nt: TGTGCCAGCAGTGCTTCTGGAAACACCATATATTTT; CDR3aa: CASSASGNTIYF
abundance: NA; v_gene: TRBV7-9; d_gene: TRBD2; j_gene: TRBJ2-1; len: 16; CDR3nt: TGTGCCAGCAGCTTAGTGGAGCGGGGGGGCAGCAATGAGCAGTTCTTC; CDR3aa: CASSLVERGGSNEQFF
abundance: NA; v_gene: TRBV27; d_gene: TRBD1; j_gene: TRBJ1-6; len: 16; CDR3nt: TGTGCCAGCAGTTATCTGACAGGGGTGTTGACTTCACCCCTCCACTTT; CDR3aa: CASSYLTGVLTSPLHF
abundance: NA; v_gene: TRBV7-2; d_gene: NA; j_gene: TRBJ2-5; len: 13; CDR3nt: TGTGCCAGCAGCCGGGACTTTGGGGAGACCCAGTACTTC; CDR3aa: CASSRDFGETQYF
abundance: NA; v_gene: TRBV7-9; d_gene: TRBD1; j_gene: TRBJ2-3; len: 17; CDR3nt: TGTGCCAGCAGCTTCTTCCGGGACAGAACTAGCACAGATACGCAGTATTTT; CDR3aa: CASSFFRDRTSTDTQYF
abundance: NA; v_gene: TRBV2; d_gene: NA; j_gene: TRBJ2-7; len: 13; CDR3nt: TGTGCCAGTAACCCGGTTAGCTCCTACGAGCAGTACTTC; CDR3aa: CASNPVSSYEQYF
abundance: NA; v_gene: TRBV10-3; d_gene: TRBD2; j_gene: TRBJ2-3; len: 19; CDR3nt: TGTGCCATCACCCCTGGAGGGCTAGCGGGGGGGCCCGCTGGAGATACGCAGTATTTT; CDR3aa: CAITPGGLAGGPAGDTQYF
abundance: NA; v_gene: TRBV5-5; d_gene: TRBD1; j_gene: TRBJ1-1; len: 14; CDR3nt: TGTGCCAGCAGACTGACAGGGACAGGCACTGAAGCTTTCTTT; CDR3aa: CASRLTGTGTEAFF
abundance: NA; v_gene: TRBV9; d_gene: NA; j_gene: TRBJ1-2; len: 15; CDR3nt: TGTGCCAGCAGCGTAGGGCTAAACCGTAACTATGGCTACACCTTC; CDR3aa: CASSVGLNRNYGYTF
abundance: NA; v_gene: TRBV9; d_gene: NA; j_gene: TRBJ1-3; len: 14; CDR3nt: TGTGCCAGCACCCCATGGGAGTTTGGAAACACCATATATTTT; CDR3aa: CASTPWEFGNTIYF
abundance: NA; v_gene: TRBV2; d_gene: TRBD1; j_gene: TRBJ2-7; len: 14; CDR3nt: TGTGCCAGCTCTTGGACAGGGGGCGCTTCCGAGCAGTACTTC; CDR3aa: CASSWTGGASEQYF